The 25 T cell receptor beta chains below all came from one sample that was sequenced in a study of blood T cells in healthy people across ages. Through a sample-barcoded 5' primer and a J-beta primer mix, a second PCR was run for about 7 to 12 cycles. TCRdb re-derived calls from the 5' RACE reads in MiXCR, one entry per CDR3 protein. The repertoire holds approximately 1,000,000 distinct CDR3 sequences, with more than 30% as singletons. The specimen was blood. These TCRs come from a man aged 18 to 29 in good health.

The rearrangement uses TRBV20-1 and TRBJ2-7; TRBD2 matches at 12 bases. The CDR3 has 15 amino acids. The V and J ends lost 3 bases and 0 bases, in that order; junction bases with no gene match: 3. Per the germline V gene, CDR1 is DFQATT and CDR2 is SNEGSKA (reference sequence). CDR3: CSARGLAGSSYEQYF. The CDR3 DNA reads TGCAGTGCTAGGGGACTAGCGGGTAGCTCCTACGAGCAGTACTTC.

The chain has TRBV9 and TRBJ1-1; unclear D gene. The CDR3 runs 15 residues. Per the germline V gene, CDR1 is SGDLS and CDR2 is YYNGEE. Trimming removed 4 bases at V and 0 bases at J, with 13 bases between. In nucleotides, the CDR3 is TGTGCCAGCAGCCTCACGACCGGACTGAACACTGAAGCTTTCTTT. This encodes CASSLTTGLNTEAFF.

This clonotype was seen only a few times. This chain uses TRBV20-1 with TRBJ2-5; TRBD2 matches at 9 bases. In germline, CDR1 is DFQATT, CDR2 SNEGSKA (reference sequence). This CDR3 has 16 residues. After removal of 0 bases from V and 5 bases from J, the junction contained 10 bases not matched to a gene. In DNA, the CDR3 is TGCAGTGCTAGAGATCGATTAGCGGGGGAGCGGGAGACCCAGTACTTC. It yields the protein CSARDRLAGERETQYF.

This chain uses TRBV5-6 with TRBJ1-2; a weak D match, TRBD1 (5 bases). CDR3 length: 14 amino acids. V lost 4 bases, J lost 4 bases, and 14 bases lay in between. The V gene's germline CDR1 is SGHDT and CDR2 YYEEEE. DNA of the CDR3: TGTGCCAGCAGCCTAGTACAGGAGGGCTATGGCTACACCTTC. It codes for CASSLVQEGYGYTF.

The CDR3 spells CASCKSSGNNEQFF. DNA for the CDR3: TGTGCCAGCTGCAAAAGTAGCGGGAACAATGAGCAGTTCTTC. V gene TRBV2 combines with J gene TRBJ2-1, with TRBD2 identical over 8 bases. The CDR3 is 14 residues long. Germline CDR1 and CDR2: SNHLY and FYNNEI. V gave up 8 bases and J gave up 5 bases; unmatched junction bases: 8.

This sequence joins TRBV2 and TRBJ2-1, with a tentative D call TRBD1 (5 bases). Trimming pared 9 bases from V and 9 bases from J, leaving 9 bases between. CDR1 is SNHLY, CDR2 FYNNEI, per germline. The CDR3 has 10 amino acids. The CDR3 DNA follows: TGTGCCAGACAGGAGTCTGAGCAGTTCTTC. This encodes CARQESEQFF.

V and J are TRBV7-8 and TRBJ2-3, with D hard to call. Germline V gene sequence: CDR1 SGHVS, CDR2 FQNEAQ. The CDR3 length is 19 residues. V lost 1 base to trimming and J lost 0 bases, with 20 bases between them. CDR3 in amino acids: CASSLVSTLGRASTDTQYF. CDR3 DNA sequence: TGTGCCAGCAGCTTAGTCTCCACCCTAGGACGAGCTAGCACAGATACGCAGTATTTT.

This sequence joins TRBV4-2 and TRBJ2-7; 12 positions agree with TRBD2. Trimming cost V 2 bases and J 2 bases; bases outside gene matches: 4. Germline V gives CDR1 LGHNA, CDR2 YNFKEQ. The CDR3 is 16 residues long. In nucleotides, the CDR3 is TGTGCCAGCAGCCAAACAACTAGCGGGGGGACCTACGAGCAGTACTTC. This gives the protein CASSQTTSGGTYEQYF.

V is TRBV27 and J is TRBJ2-3; 7 bases match TRBD1. Germline-derived CDR1 and CDR2 are MNHEY and SMNVEV (reference sequence). The CDR3 contains 16 residues. V was clipped by 10 bases and J by 3 bases; unmatched bases: 16. The CDR3 is CATSLPRDSSTDTQYF. The CDR3, as DNA: TGTGCCACCTCTCTTCCCCGGGACAGTTCTACAGATACGCAGTATTTT.

This clonotype was seen a few times. The gene calls are TRBV4-3 and TRBJ1-2; the D is unclear. This CDR3 has 17 residues. Germline assignment: CDR1 LGHNA and CDR2 YSLEER. V was cut by 1 base and J by 1 base, with 16 bases left in between. CDR3: CASSQGSRFLGNYGYTF. CDR3 bases: TGCGCCAGCAGCCAAGGGTCCCGGTTCTTGGGTAACTATGGCTACACCTTC.

The chain uses TRBV20-1 and TRBJ1-2; 7 nucleotides agree with TRBD1. The CDR3 has 15 residues. Germline CDR1 is DFQATT and CDR2 is SNEGSKA (reference sequence). Trimming at V came to 5 bases and at J to 1 base, leaving 10 bases not matched to a gene. CDR3 nucleotides: TGCAGTGCTCTCACACAGGGGAAGAGTAACTATGGCTACACCTTC. Residues: CSALTQGKSNYGYTF.

Concerning this clonotype itself: The conserved final phenylalanine or tryptophan is absent from the CDR3, which likely points to a read error. The chain uses TRBV20-1 and TRBJ2-7; 7 nucleotides line up with TRBD2. The assigned J gene may be wrong: the sequence end matches TRBJ2-5 better. This CDR3 contains 15 residues. The germline CDR1 and CDR2 sequences are DFQATT and SNEGSKA (reference sequence). CDR3 coding DNA: TGCAGTGCTAGAGTTGGAGCGGGGCCTTTAGAGACCCAGTACTGC. Protein: CSARVGAGPLETQYC.

The chain links TRBV7-9 to TRBJ2-2; 10 bases match TRBD1. The CDR3 length is 15 residues. With V trimmed by 4 bases and J by 7 bases, 6 bases remained unmatched. The germline V gene has CDR1 SEHNR and CDR2 FQNEAQ (reference sequence). The CDR3, as DNA: TGTGCCAGCAGCTACCGACAGGGGGCCGGCGGGGAGCTGTTTTTT. Encoded protein: CASSYRQGAGGELFF.

The J gene is TRBJ2-1, the V gene TRBV3-1; D is uncertain. The CDR3 is 17 amino acids. Germline loops: CDR1 LGHDT, CDR2 YNNKEL (reference sequence). V lost 1 base and J lost 0, with 13 bases in between. CDR3 nucleotides: TGTGCCAGCAGCCAAGGAACTCGGGCGAGCTCCTACAATGAGCAGTTCTTC. It specifies CASSQGTRASSYNEQFF.

This clonotype turned up a few times. This chain links TRBV5-1 with TRBJ2-1; possible D gene TRBD1, 6 bases. Trimming removed 4 bases at V and 5 bases at J, with 16 bases between. The CDR3 sequence is 15 residues long. Germline V lookup: CDR1 SGHRS, CDR2 YFSETQ. CDR3 coding DNA: TGCGCCAGCAGCGCTGGGCGGACAGAAAACAATGAGCAGTTCTTC. This gives the protein CASSAGRTENNEQFF.

This clonotype was counted only a few times. V gene TRBV6-5 combines with J gene TRBJ2-5; no clear D gene. V lost 6 bases and J 4 bases, leaving 9 bases between the germline ends. This CDR3 spans 12 amino acids. The V gene's germline CDR1 is MNHEY and CDR2 SVGAGI. CDR3 residues: CASRNIGETQYF. CDR3 bases: TGTGCCAGCAGGAACATTGGAGAGACCCAGTACTTC.

The genes are TRBV2 and TRBJ1-1; D uncertain. V was trimmed by 4 bases and J by 2 bases, leaving 11 bases between them. The CDR3 runs to 14 residues. From germline, CDR1 is SNHLY and CDR2 FYNNEI. DNA of the CDR3: TGTGCCAGCAGTGTTCAAGATTTAAACACTGAAGCTTTCTTT. This translates into CASSVQDLNTEAFF.

The rearrangement joins TRBV20-1 to TRBJ1-1, with TRBD1 as a possible D gene (6 bases). CDR3 size: 14 residues. Trimming stripped 4 bases from V and 0 bases from J, with 12 bases between. The germline gives CDR1 DFQATT, CDR2 SNEGSKA (reference sequence). The CDR3 DNA reads TGCAGTGCTAACGGGGGACACTTGAACACTGAAGCTTTCTTT. Its protein is CSANGGHLNTEAFF.

As to this clonotype: At one end the junction does not follow the germline gene, possibly because of a read error. The chain has TRBV27 and TRBJ1-5; 7 bases agree with TRBD1. Germline CDR1 reads MNHEY; CDR2 reads SMNVEV (reference sequence). This CDR3 comprises 15 residues. CDR3 nucleotides: TGTGCCGGCAGAAAACAGGGGTCTTCTCTTCAGCCCCAGCATTTT. It codes for CAGRKQGSSLQPQHF.

The rearrangement uses TRBV27 and TRBJ2-1; D possibly uses TRBD1 or TRBD2 (6 bases each). Trimming took 6 bases from V and 7 from J, leaving 16 bases between them. Per germline, CDR1 MNHEY and CDR2 SMNVEV (reference sequence). The CDR3 totals 14 residues. This CDR3 reads CASSRGGGGNEQFF. In DNA form, the CDR3 reads TGTGCCAGCAGCCGAGGTGGAGGGGGGAATGAGCAGTTCTTC.

The V gene is TRBV11-2, the J gene TRBJ2-3; 8 bases agree with TRBD2. CDR1 is SGHAT, CDR2 FQNNGV, per germline. Trimming at V came to 5 bases and at J to 2 bases, leaving 6 bases not matched to a gene. The CDR3 is 15 amino acids. CDR3 amino acids: CASSLSGVVTDTQYF. The CDR3 DNA sequence: TGTGCCAGCAGCCTTAGCGGGGTAGTCACAGATACGCAGTATTTT.

The sample holds a few counts of this clonotype. The V gene is TRBV7-2, the J gene TRBJ1-5; D might be TRBD1 (5 bases). V lost 2 bases to trimming and J lost 2 bases, with 10 bases between them. Germline V lookup: CDR1 SGHTA, CDR2 FQGNSA. This CDR3 is built from 15 residues. This CDR3 is CASSLFGGGNQPQHF. In nucleotides, the CDR3 is TGTGCCAGCAGCTTATTCGGGGGTGGCAATCAGCCCCAGCATTTT.

This clonotype was detected only a few times. The chain carries TRBV29-1 and TRBJ2-3; perhaps TRBD2 as D (5 bases). The CDR3 has 14 residues. V was pared by 4 bases and J by 4 bases, with 15 bases between. Germline values: CDR1 SQVTM, CDR2 ANQGSEA. The CDR3, as DNA: TGCAGCGTTGGTCCGGCCGGAGGCGCAGATACGCAGTATTTT. This translates into CSVGPAGGADTQYF.

The table lists this clonotype with a few counts. V gene TRBV29-1 combines with J gene TRBJ2-2; D is uncertain. CDR1 SQVTM and CDR2 ANQGSEA come from the germline V gene. The CDR3 runs 14 residues. Trimming took off 0 bases at V and 5 bases at J, with 10 bases between the two ends. The CDR3 sequence is CSVEDRGLTGELFF. CDR3 coding DNA: TGCAGCGTTGAAGATCGTGGGTTAACCGGGGAGCTGTTTTTT.

The chain has TRBV20-1 and TRBJ2-1; the match to TRBD2 covers 13 bases. V shed 6 bases, J shed 4 bases, and the junction held 6 bases outside the gene matches. This CDR3 region has 15 residues. In germline, CDR1 is DFQATT, CDR2 SNEGSKA (reference sequence). The CDR3 sequence: CSASSGLAGYNEQFF. DNA for the CDR3: TGCAGTGCATCCTCGGGACTAGCGGGGTACAATGAGCAGTTCTTC.